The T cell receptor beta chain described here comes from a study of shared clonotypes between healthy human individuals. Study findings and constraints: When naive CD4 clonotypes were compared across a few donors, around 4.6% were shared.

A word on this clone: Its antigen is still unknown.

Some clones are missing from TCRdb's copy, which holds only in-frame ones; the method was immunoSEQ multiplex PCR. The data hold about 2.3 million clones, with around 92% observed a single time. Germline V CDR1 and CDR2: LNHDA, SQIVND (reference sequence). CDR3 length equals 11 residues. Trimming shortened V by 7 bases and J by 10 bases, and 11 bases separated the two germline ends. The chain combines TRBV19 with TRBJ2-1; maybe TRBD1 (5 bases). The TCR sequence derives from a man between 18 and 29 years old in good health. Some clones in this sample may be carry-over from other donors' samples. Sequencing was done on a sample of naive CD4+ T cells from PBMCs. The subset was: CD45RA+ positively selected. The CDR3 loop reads CASKRGDEQFF. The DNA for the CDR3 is TGTGCCAGTAAAAGGGGTGACGAGCAGTTCTTC. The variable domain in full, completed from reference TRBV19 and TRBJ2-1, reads DGGITQSPKYLFRKEGQNVTLSCEQNLNHDAMYWYRQDPGQGLRLIYYSQIVNDFQKGDIAEGYSVSREKKESFPLTVTSAQKNPTAFYLCASKRGDEQFFGPGTRLTVL.